The following is a TCR beta chain sequence with its context. Its antigen is unknown. This sample was taken from a study of T cell responses to AZD1222 COVID-19 vaccine. Study-level findings and limits: Receipt of two AZD1222 doses was followed by a rise in Spike-specific TCR breadth and depth.

Profiled with immunoSEQ multiplex PCR; TCRdb holds only in-frame clones, not every one. Counted here are 86,000 or so clones, 70% to 90% occurring once; the ten biggest clones make up about 6%. CDR1 is SEHNR and CDR2 is FQNEAQ in the germline V gene (reference sequence). V was clipped by 5 bases and J by 0 bases, with 16 bases between them. CDR3 length equals 16 residues. This chain links TRBV7-9 with TRBJ1-1, with D possibly TRBD1 on 5 matching bases. This receptor was identified in an adult who received the AZD1222 COVID-19 vaccine. Sequenced here: peripheral blood, sampled 28 days after the second AZD1222 dose. This CDR3 is CASSITGEGMNTEAFF. The CDR3 DNA sequence: TGTGCCAGCAGCATCACGGGGGAGGGTATGAACACTGAAGCTTTCTTT.